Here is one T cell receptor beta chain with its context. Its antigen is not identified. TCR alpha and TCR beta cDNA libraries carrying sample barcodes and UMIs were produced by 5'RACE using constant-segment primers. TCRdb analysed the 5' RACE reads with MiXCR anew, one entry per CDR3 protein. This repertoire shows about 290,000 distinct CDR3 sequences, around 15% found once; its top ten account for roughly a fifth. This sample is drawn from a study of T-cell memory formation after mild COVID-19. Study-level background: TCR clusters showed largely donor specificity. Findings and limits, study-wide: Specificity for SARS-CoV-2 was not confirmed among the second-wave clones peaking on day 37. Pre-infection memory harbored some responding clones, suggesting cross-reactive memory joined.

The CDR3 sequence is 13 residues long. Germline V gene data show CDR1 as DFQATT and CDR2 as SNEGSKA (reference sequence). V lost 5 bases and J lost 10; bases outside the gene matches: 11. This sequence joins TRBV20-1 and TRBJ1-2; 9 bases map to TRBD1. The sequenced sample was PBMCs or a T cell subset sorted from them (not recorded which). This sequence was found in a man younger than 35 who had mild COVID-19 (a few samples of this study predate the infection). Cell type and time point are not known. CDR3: CSAVNRDRVDYTF. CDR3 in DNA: TGCAGTGCTGTAAATCGGGACAGGGTGGACTACACCTTC.